This T cell receptor (beta chain) was identified in a study of T cells in Graves' hyperthyroidism and ophthalmopathy (dated by TCRdb to the late 2010s). General notes on the study: To identify distinguishing TCR V-J signatures, a discovery cohort of 100 patients was used, comprising 43 with Graves' ophthalmopathy and around 60 with stable Graves' hyperthyroidism. An independent validation cohort of around 20 hyperthyroidism patients and over 15 patients who later progressed to ophthalmopathy tested prospective prediction of ophthalmopathy. For training and testing, the roughly 93 patients in the discovery cohort were randomly divided in a 7:3 ratio. The study also compared thyroid tissue and blood T-cell repertoires from over 5 Graves' hyperthyroidism patients. After blood sampling, hyperthyroidism patients were treated with methimazole at a starting dose of 30 mg daily, and ophthalmopathy patients were treated with high-dose intravenous methylprednisolone. According to the paper, TCR Vbeta CDR3 sequencing was carried out on 120 to 150 peripheral blood samples, which came from under 50 ophthalmopathy, around 74 hyperthyroidism and approximately 17 progressor patients. The paper as a whole reports these results and caveats: A model built on a 13 V-J signature distinguished ophthalmopathy from stable hyperthyroidism, reaching 87.88% sensitivity and 81.08% specificity in cross-validation and 80%/75% in testing. In validation, the model predicted progression to ophthalmopathy with approximately 71% sensitivity and around 72% specificity, a median of 6.5 months before onset. No statistical method was used to set the sample size in advance, and investigators knew the group allocation. Most expanded thyroid clonotypes (frequency above 0.001) were also detected in blood, a finding suggesting that blood repertoires may reflect thyroid immune responses.

Notes on this clonotype: Its antigen specificity is not known. One base away there is no much larger clone; base qualities are not given.

The study excluded patients with uncontrolled infections, other autoimmune diseases, pregnancy or lactation. Diagnoses were established on the basis of clinical symptoms, serum thyroxine and TRAb, thyroid ultrasound, and orbital computed tomography. Total RNA was extracted with Trizol reagent, and quality was checked on an Agilent 2100 Bioanalyzer. For CDR1 and CDR2, the germline V gene lists ENHRY and SYGVKD. Deletion took 10 bases off V and 7 bases off J, with a span of 19 bases between the germline ends. Its CDR3 holds 13 amino acids, cysteine through phenylalanine. Only CDR3 DNA remains: 39 bases, in frame from the first base. Amplification of TCR beta CDR3 regions was carried out from RNA transcripts. A first-round RT-PCR of the TCR CDR3 used the HTBI primer set with the Qiagen OneStep RT-PCR kit. The libraries were constructed in a second round of multiplex PCR and then size-selected and purified. Sequencing of the libraries was done on an Illumina HiSeq2000 using paired-end 100 bp reads. Turning to the authors' computational methods: Raw data were processed with SOAPnuke, discarding reads with adapters, uncalled bases, mean Phred below 15, or no exact constant-primer or identifier match. High-quality paired reads were merged using COPE v1.2.5, and each unique nucleotide sequence was defined as a clonotype. MiTCR v1.1 was used to align the clonotypes against IMGT TRBV, TRBD and TRBJ reference segments. The analysis included only V-J combinations with a frequency above 0.0001, which together covered 98% to 99.2% of the repertoires. A TCS score was defined as the ratio between F50 (clonal expansion) and ExV (chaos), using BLOSUM62-based TCRdist between CDR3 peptides within each V-J. Welch's t-statistics and random forest reduced 500 to 650 V-J features to 10 to 15, which were used in a naive Bayes classifier (R e1071). The similarity between thyroid and blood repertoires was quantified using the Morisita-Horn index. TCRdb handled the public reads itself, with Q25 trimming in fastp and clone calling in MiXCR, and kept productive beta chains. Each entry merges the rows of one CDR3 protein and shows their most common DNA and genes. It is TCRdb's table, rather than the study itself, that gives the V and J calls and clone size. For this sample there are 500,000 to 600,000 distinct CDR3 sequences; over 45% appear just once. The ten most abundant clones make up 44% of the sample.

This clonotype originated in an adult woman with Graves' disease, either hyperthyroidism or ophthalmopathy (not recorded which). The sequenced sample was peripheral blood or thyroid tissue (not recorded which). Recombination joined TRBV10-3 with TRBJ1-1; TRBD1 is perhaps the D gene, given 5 matching bases. The nucleotides read TGTGCCACGGGACTAGCGGAGGACGGTGAAGCTTTCTTT. Its product reads: CATGLAEDGEAFF.